This TCR beta chain was sequenced in a study of response to subunit inactivated influenza vaccine. TCRdb re-analysed the RT-PCR reads in MiXCR, keeping a single row per CDR3 protein. Here the sample spans more than 700,000 distinct CDR3 sequences, 21% being singletons. V gave up 1 base and J gave up 6 bases, with 7 bases separating them. The CDR3 is made up of 13 amino acids. CDR1 and CDR2 from the germline V gene are SGHTA and FQGNSA. V usage is TRBV7-2 and J usage is TRBJ2-1; D uncertain. The sequencing used PBMCs from blood, collected around 5 days after vaccination. The receptor's source is a man in his fifties who received an inactivated influenza vaccine. CDR3 sequence: CASSLDSGNEQFF. Written as DNA, the CDR3 is TGTGCCAGCAGCTTAGATTCGGGCAATGAGCAGTTCTTC.